One sample yielded the 24 T cell receptor beta chains listed below, sequenced in a study of early T cells in non-severe SARS-CoV-2 infection. A single record per CDR3 protein comes from TCRdb applying MiXCR to the 5' RACE reads. The table records about 42,000 distinct CDR3 sequences, around 7% of them present only once. Material for sequencing was whole blood. These receptors were collected from an adult who was a healthcare worker with PCR-confirmed SARS-CoV-2 infection or an uninfected control (not recorded which).

Turning to this clonotype: A much larger clone is a single base away; this may be a read error. The genes are TRBV12-3 or TRBV12-4 and TRBJ2-7, with D possibly being TRBD1 (5 bases). The CDR3 sequence is 13 residues long. CDR3 amino acids: CASSLGQPYELYF. DNA of the CDR3: TGTGCCAGCAGTTTAGGACAGCCCTACGAGCTGTACTTC.

The sample holds many counts of this clonotype. This chain uses TRBV5-4 with TRBJ2-5; 8 bases are shared with TRBD1. This CDR3 comprises 14 residues. Germline V gene data show CDR1 as SGHNT and CDR2 as YYREEE (reference sequence). V lost 4 bases to trimming and J lost 2 bases; unmatched junction nucleotides: 4. The CDR3 loop is CASSPGQAQETQYF. The CDR3 DNA sequence: TGTGCCAGCAGCCCGGGACAGGCGCAAGAGACCCAGTACTTC.

This clonotype was detected a few times. This chain connects TRBV20-1 to TRBJ2-3; 9 positions match TRBD2. Trimming cost V 8 bases and J 6 bases; bases outside gene matches: 6. CDR3 size: 12 residues. Germline V CDR1 and CDR2: DFQATT, SNEGSKA (reference sequence). The CDR3 DNA sequence: TGCAGTCCAAGGACTAGCGATGATACGCAGTATTTT. Translation: CSPRTSDDTQYF.

The chain joins TRBV11-2 to TRBJ1-5, with 7 bases identical to TRBD1. Trimming at V came to 5 bases and at J to 7 bases, leaving 14 bases not matched to a gene. Per germline, CDR1 SGHAT and CDR2 FQNNGV. The length of the CDR3 is 16 residues. In DNA form, the CDR3 reads TGTGCCAGCAGCCCACGAGCAGGGGGTAACGGCCAGCCCCAGCATTTT. Translation: CASSPRAGGNGQPQHF.

This clonotype was seen repeatedly, ten times or more. The rearrangement joins TRBV7-9 to TRBJ2-3; D is ambiguous. With 5 bases removed from V and 0 bases from J, the gap between germline ends came to 12 bases. The CDR3 runs 15 residues. Germline lookup yields CDR1 SEHNR and CDR2 FQNEAQ (reference sequence). The CDR3 spells CASSQASVSTDTQYF. In nucleotides, the CDR3 is TGTGCCAGCAGCCAGGCTTCAGTTAGCACAGATACGCAGTATTTT.

There are a few counts of this clonotype. The rearrangement links TRBV4-1 to TRBJ2-1; 13 bases fit TRBD2. V lost 1 base and J lost 10; bases outside the gene matches: 4. The CDR3 is 15 residues long. In germline, CDR1 is MGHRA, CDR2 YSYEKL. CDR3 bases: TGCGCCAGCAGCCAAGGGACTAGCGGGGGAGAAGAGCAGTTCTTC. This codes for CASSQGTSGGEEQFF.

This clonotype occurred a few times. The chain couples TRBV6-5 to TRBJ2-3, with D hard to call. CDR1 is MNHEY and CDR2 is SVGAGI in the germline V gene. Trimming took off 8 bases at V and 0 bases at J, with 9 bases between the two ends. The CDR3 is made up of 13 amino acids. CDR3 residues: CASLGTSTDTQYF. The CDR3 nucleotides are TGTGCCAGCTTAGGAACAAGCACAGATACGCAGTATTTT.

This clonotype was seen a handful of times. J is TRBJ2-3 and V is TRBV10-3; either TRBD1 or TRBD2 may fit D (5 bases each). The CDR3 totals 15 residues. Looked up from germline, CDR1 is ENHRY and CDR2 is SYGVKD. The ends were cut back, 2 bases at V and 1 base at J, with 10 bases in the middle. The CDR3 is CAISEEGSRTDTQYF. The CDR3 DNA is TGTGCCATCAGTGAGGAGGGGTCTCGCACAGATACGCAGTATTTT.

The sample holds many counts of this clonotype. The rearrangement joins TRBV20-1 to TRBJ2-7, with TRBD2 matching over 10 bases. This CDR3 has 14 residues. Per germline, CDR1 DFQATT and CDR2 SNEGSKA (reference sequence). The J segment lost 7 bases and the V segment lost 3 bases, leaving 9 bases of the junction unmatched. The CDR3 DNA is TGCAGTGCTAGGGGAACTAGCGGGGAAGGGGAGCAGTACTTC. This sequence encodes CSARGTSGEGEQYF.

The rearrangement links TRBV20-1 to TRBJ2-5; 11 bases line up with TRBD1. CDR1 is DFQATT, CDR2 SNEGSKA, per germline (reference sequence). The junction had 5 bases not matched to a gene; V was cut back by 5 bases and J by 3 bases. The CDR3 is 14 residues long. CDR3 loop: CSAWTGGTEETQYF. CDR3 bases: TGCAGTGCTTGGACAGGGGGCACGGAAGAGACCCAGTACTTC.

This chain uses TRBV9 with TRBJ1-3; D gene uncertain. This CDR3 region has 15 residues. Germline CDR1 is SGDLS and CDR2 is YYNGEE. Between the trimmed V and J ends, which lost 0 bases and 1 base, there was a span of 8 bases. In nucleotides, the CDR3 is TGTGCCAGCAGCGTAGTCTCAGGATCTGGAAACACCATATATTTT. It translates to CASSVVSGSGNTIYF.

This clonotype was seen many times. This chain links TRBV6-2 or TRBV6-3 with TRBJ2-7; 7 bases fit TRBD1. The length of the CDR3 is 15 residues. The V and J ends lost 4 bases and 2 bases, in that order; junction bases with no gene match: 8. Germline CDR1 reads MNHEY; CDR2 reads SVGEGT. The chain's CDR3 is CASSSLRDRPYEQYF. In nucleotides, the CDR3 is TGTGCCAGCAGTTCCCTCCGGGACAGACCCTACGAGCAGTACTTC.

In this sample, this clonotype turned up many times. The J gene is TRBJ2-3, the V gene TRBV6-1, with a possible D match to TRBD1 (6 bases). With 5 bases removed from V and 4 bases from J, the gap between germline ends came to 7 bases. The CDR3 sequence is 12 residues long. Germline values: CDR1 MNHNS, CDR2 SASEGT. Here the CDR3 DNA reads TGTGCCAGCAGTCGGACAGCAGATACGCAGTATTTT. This translates into CASSRTADTQYF.

Many counts were recorded for this clonotype. V gene TRBV10-3 combines with J gene TRBJ1-2; D possibly corresponds to TRBD1 (5 bases). Germline CDR1 is ENHRY and CDR2 is SYGVKD. The V gene lost 6 bases and the J gene lost 9 bases, with 11 bases spanning the gap. The CDR3 sequence is 11 residues long. CDR3 in DNA: TGTGCCATCAGCAACGGGGGTAGCTACACCTTC. It is translated as CAISNGGSYTF.

This clonotype was found a few times. This sequence joins TRBV6-6 and TRBJ1-2; weak D call: TRBD1 (5 bases). CDR1 and CDR2 from the germline V gene are MNHNY and SVGAGI (reference sequence). Trimming cost V 8 bases and J 7 bases, with 14 bases left between them. CDR3 length equals 12 residues. CDR3 coding DNA: TGTGCCAGCGCGGAAGGGGATCGTGGCTACACCTTC. Its protein is CASAEGDRGYTF.

The J gene is TRBJ1-1, the V gene TRBV11-2; D remains unclear. CDR1 is SGHAT, CDR2 FQNNGV, per germline. V lost 7 bases to trimming and J lost 4 bases, with 19 bases between them. This CDR3 contains 15 residues. Here the CDR3 DNA reads TGTGCCAGCACCAAGGAGGCAGGAAGTGGCACTGAAGCTTTCTTT. This encodes CASTKEAGSGTEAFF.

This clonotype occurred many times. The V call is TRBV4-1, the J call TRBJ1-4; a possible D gene is TRBD1 (5 bases). Trimming took off 4 bases at V and 5 bases at J, with 14 bases between the two ends. The length of the CDR3 is 15 residues. Germline lookup yields CDR1 MGHRA and CDR2 YSYEKL. CDR3 in amino acids: CASSLQGRVNEKLFF. The DNA for the CDR3 is TGCGCCAGCAGCCTCCAGGGCAGGGTCAATGAAAAACTGTTTTTT.

The V and J genes are TRBV11-2 and TRBJ1-4, with D perhaps matching TRBD1 (6 bases). Germline CDR1 SGHAT, CDR2 FQNNGV. V was trimmed by 0 bases and J by 5 bases, leaving 13 bases between them. There are 16 residues in the CDR3. For the CDR3, the DNA is TGTGCCAGCAGCTTAGACACAGGGAGCGCCAATGAAAAACTGTTTTTT. This sequence encodes CASSLDTGSANEKLFF.

The table lists this clonotype with many counts. V usage is TRBV6-5 and J usage is TRBJ1-2; the match to TRBD1 covers 11 bases. This CDR3 has 16 residues. The germline gives CDR1 MNHEY, CDR2 SVGAGI. Unmatched junction bases numbered 6, after V lost 0 bases and J lost 6 bases. CDR3 amino acids: CASSYSPGQGVHGYTF. CDR3 nucleotides: TGTGCCAGCAGTTACTCGCCGGGACAGGGGGTTCATGGCTACACCTTC.

The V gene is TRBV30, the J gene TRBJ1-4; D is possibly TRBD1 (5 bases). The germline V gene encodes CDR1 GTSNPN and CDR2 SVGIG (reference sequence). This CDR3 spans 13 amino acids. V was trimmed by 3 bases and J by 13 bases, leaving 18 bases between them. The DNA of the CDR3 is TGTGCCTGGAGAAGTCAGGGCTACCCGGCACTGTTTTTT. This encodes CAWRSQGYPALFF.

The sample holds many counts of this clonotype. The chain is built from TRBV18 and TRBJ2-6; TRBD1 matches at 9 bases. CDR1 is KGHSH and CDR2 is LQKENI in the germline V gene. The CDR3 runs to 20 residues. V gave up 1 base and J gave up 0 bases; unmatched junction bases: 10. The CDR3 nucleotides are TGTGCCAGCTCACCACGAGCGGGACAGGGATCAAGCTCTGGGGCCAACGTCCTGACTTTC. Its protein product is CASSPRAGQGSSSGANVLTF.

Many counts were recorded for this clonotype. This chain joins TRBV7-9 and TRBJ2-7; D not resolved. The V gene's germline CDR1 is SEHNR and CDR2 FQNEAQ (reference sequence). The CDR3 totals 14 residues. V was shortened by 3 bases and J by 0 bases, with 9 bases between the two germline ends. In DNA form, the CDR3 reads TGTGCCAGCAGCTTTGGCGGTAGCTCCTACGAGCAGTACTTC. This codes for CASSFGGSSYEQYF. Using reference TRBV7-9 and TRBJ2-7 for the parts outside the CDR3, the full variable domain is DTGVSQNPRHKITKRGQNVTFRCDPISEHNRLYWYRQTLGQGPEFLTYFQNEAQLEKSRLLSDRFSAERPKGSFSTLEIQRTEQGDSAMYLCASSFGGSSYEQYFGPGTRLTVT.

This clonotype is termed medium-sized (0.01 to 0.1%). This chain links TRBV29-1 with TRBJ2-7, with a weak D call TRBD1 (6 bases). With 4 bases removed from V and 3 bases from J, the gap between germline ends came to 13 bases. Germline CDR1 and CDR2: SQVTM and ANQGSEA. This CDR3 is 13 amino acids long. This CDR3 is CSVVERGYYEQYF. Here the CDR3 DNA reads TGCAGCGTTGTGGAAAGGGGGTACTACGAGCAGTACTTC.

This clonotype has more than one count but fewer than ten. J is TRBJ2-7 and V is TRBV6-6, with 7 bases matching TRBD1. Trimming at V came to 6 bases and at J to 1 base, leaving 3 bases not matched to a gene. Per germline, CDR1 MNHNY and CDR2 SVGAGI (reference sequence). This CDR3 region has 13 residues. The CDR3 here is CASRRQGSYEQYF. The CDR3, as DNA: TGTGCCAGCAGACGACAGGGATCCTACGAGCAGTACTTC.